Sequencing of this T cell receptor (beta chain) was carried out in a study of blood T cell repertoires in COVID-19. The CDR3 spans 15 residues. Germline V CDR1 and CDR2: SQVTM, ANQGSEA. Trimming shortened V by 0 bases and J by 1 base, and 12 bases separated the two germline ends. Sequencing was performed with immunoSEQ multiplex PCR; in TCRdb, only in-frame clones are kept and a portion is missing. The table includes 150,000 or so clones, 80% to 90% detected once. The sequencing input was peripheral blood. The chain joins TRBV29-1 to TRBJ1-2; no clear D. The receptor was isolated from a man aged 18 to 35 with COVID-19, enrolled during active disease. This CDR3 is CSVEEGTTFNYGYTF. DNA of the CDR3: TGCAGCGTTGAAGAAGGAACGACTTTTAACTATGGCTACACCTTC.